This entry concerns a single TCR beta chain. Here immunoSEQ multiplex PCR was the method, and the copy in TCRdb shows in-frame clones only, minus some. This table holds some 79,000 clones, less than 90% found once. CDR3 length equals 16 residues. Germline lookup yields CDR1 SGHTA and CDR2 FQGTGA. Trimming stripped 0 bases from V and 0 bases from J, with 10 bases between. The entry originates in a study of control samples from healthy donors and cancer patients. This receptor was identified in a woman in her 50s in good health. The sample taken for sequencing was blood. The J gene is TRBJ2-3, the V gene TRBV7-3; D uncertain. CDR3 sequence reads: CASSLTRSISTDTQYF. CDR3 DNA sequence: TGTGCCAGCAGCTTAACGCGATCTATTAGCACAGATACGCAGTATTTT.